Each of the 3 T cell receptor beta chains below was sequenced from the same sample in a study of CD4 and CD8 cells across lung adenocarcinoma regions. MiXCR, run by TCRdb on the PCR reads, gives a single entry per CDR3 protein. The table records approximately 19,000 distinct CDR3 sequences, 50% of them present only once. Sequences were obtained from CD8+ T cells from the margin of a lung tumor. Receptors were obtained from a male donor with lung adenocarcinoma. The CD4 and CD8 labels of this study may be unreliable.

The rearrangement joins TRBV6-1 to TRBJ2-7; tentative D call: TRBD1 (6 bases). The ends were cut back, 11 bases at V and 0 bases at J, with 14 bases in the middle. The CDR3 has 13 residues. CDR1 is MNHNS, CDR2 SASEGT, per germline. CDR3: CAVMRQDSYEQYV. The CDR3, as DNA: TGTGCCGTTATGAGACAGGACTCCTACGAGCAGTACGTC.

The J gene is TRBJ2-7, the V gene TRBV9; D perhaps matches TRBD2 (6 bases). Germline assignment: CDR1 SGDLS and CDR2 YYNGEE. The V and J ends lost 4 bases and 0 bases respectively, with 14 bases between them. The CDR3 totals 15 residues. The CDR3 spells CASSSRAGSSYEQYF. The CDR3 region has the DNA TGTGCCAGCAGCTCTCGGGCGGGATCCTCCTACGAGCAGTACTTC. Variable domain in full (rest from reference TRBV9 and TRBJ2-7): DSGVTQTPKHLITATGQRVTLRCSPRSGDLSVYWYQQSLDQGLQFLIQYYNGEERAKGNILERFSAQQFPDLHSELNLSSLELGDSALYFCASSSRAGSSYEQYFGPGTRLTVT.

V gene TRBV7-2 combines with J gene TRBJ2-5; 9 positions match TRBD1. Looked up from germline, CDR1 is SGHTA and CDR2 is FQGNSA. J lost 11 bases, V lost 1 base, and 20 bases had no gene match. The CDR3 spans 18 residues. The CDR3 DNA reads as TGTGCCAGCAGCTTAGGCCCGACAGGGGGATTCTCCTACAATGAGCAGTACTTC. This sequence encodes CASSLGPTGGFSYNEQYF.